Listed below are T cell receptor beta chains from one sample, sequenced in a study of blood T cell repertoires in COVID-19. Method: immunoSEQ multiplex PCR; TCRdb's copy keeps in-frame clones and lacks some. Here the sample spans 250,000 to 350,000 clones, around 87% being singletons. Sequenced sample: peripheral blood. All receptors come from a woman between 50 and 59 years old who had recovered from COVID-19. Each CDR3 is given with its conserved first and last residue. D genes are given only for firm matches. Clone size is not always given. Where it is, it says once, few, many or a class for expanded clones.

J gene: TRBJ2-2; V gene: TRBV7-8; D gene: TRBD2; clone size: .; CDR3 DNA: TGTGCCAGCAGCTTTTTCATGACGGCGGGGGACACCGGGGAGCTGTTTTTT; CDR3 protein: CASSFFMTAGDTGELFF
J gene: TRBJ1-2; V gene: TRBV27; D gene: .; clone size: .; CDR3 DNA: TGTGCCAGCAGCCCTCGCCAGGAGGGGAGGGGCTACACCTTC; CDR3 protein: CASSPRQEGRGYTF
J gene: TRBJ2-7; V gene: TRBV6-5; D gene: .; clone size: .; CDR3 DNA: TGTGCCAGCAGTTCCCGAGCGGGCTCCACCGCCGAGCAGTACTTC; CDR3 protein: CASSSRAGSTAEQYF
J gene: TRBJ2-7; V gene: TRBV10-3; D gene: .; clone size: .; CDR3 DNA: TGTGCCATCGGCGGCAGACTCTACGAGCAGTACTTC; CDR3 protein: CAIGGRLYEQYF
J gene: TRBJ1-1; V gene: TRBV28; D gene: .; clone size: once; CDR3 DNA: TGTGCCAGCAGTCCCGCGGGGGGAGCCTCTGAAGCTTTCTTT; CDR3 protein: CASSPAGGASEAFF
J gene: TRBJ2-3; V gene: TRBV3-1/TRBV3-2; D gene: TRBD1; clone size: once; CDR3 DNA: TGTGCCAGCAGCCAGCAGGGGGCGCAAGGGAATACGCAGTATTTT; CDR3 protein: CASSQQGAQGNTQYF
J gene: TRBJ2-3; V gene: TRBV4-3; D gene: TRBD2; clone size: .; CDR3 DNA: TGCGCCAGCAGCCAAGTATACGGACTAGCGGGTCAAGATACGCAGTATTTT; CDR3 protein: CASSQVYGLAGQDTQYF
J gene: TRBJ2-3; V gene: TRBV5-4; D gene: .; clone size: .; CDR3 DNA: TGTGCCAGCAGCTTGGACGGTTTCACAGATACGCAGTATTTT; CDR3 protein: CASSLDGFTDTQYF
J gene: TRBJ2-1; V gene: TRBV10-3; D gene: TRBD2; clone size: once; CDR3 DNA: TGTGCCATCAGTGAGGATACTAGCGGGGGCACGAAGCAGTTCTTC; CDR3 protein: CAISEDTSGGTKQFF
J gene: TRBJ1-2; V gene: TRBV19; D gene: TRBD1; clone size: few; CDR3 DNA: TGTGCCAGTAGTGGACAGTCGACAGGGTTTAATGGCTACACCTTC; CDR3 protein: CASSGQSTGFNGYTF
J gene: TRBJ2-5; V gene: TRBV4-2; D gene: TRBD2; clone size: .; CDR3 DNA: TGTGCCAGCAGCCAAGACGTCCAACTAGCGGGAGGGGGGGAGACCCAGTACTTC; CDR3 protein: CASSQDVQLAGGGETQYF
J gene: TRBJ1-5; V gene: TRBV5-6; D gene: .; clone size: .; CDR3 DNA: TGTGCCAGCAGCCTAGGAGGCAGGGGAGGGGATCAGCCCCAGCATTTT; CDR3 protein: CASSLGGRGGDQPQHF
J gene: TRBJ2-7; V gene: TRBV30; D gene: TRBD2; clone size: .; CDR3 DNA: TGTGCCTGGAGTACGGGACTAGTGTTTTACCCCGAGCAGTACTTC; CDR3 protein: CAWSTGLVFYPEQYF
J gene: TRBJ1-1; V gene: TRBV5-5; D gene: TRBD1; clone size: .; CDR3 DNA: TGTGCCAGCAGCTCCGGGACAGGGGATGAAGCTTTCTTT; CDR3 protein: CASSSGTGDEAFF
J gene: TRBJ1-2; V gene: TRBV6-2/TRBV6-3; D gene: .; clone size: .; CDR3 DNA: TGTGCCAGCAGTTATACGCGGGGCGGCTACACCTTC; CDR3 protein: CASSYTRGGYTF
J gene: TRBJ2-7; V gene: TRBV30; D gene: TRBD2; clone size: .; CDR3 DNA: TGTGCCTGGAGCCCCTTAGCGGGATCGATCTCCTACGAGCAGTACTTC; CDR3 protein: CAWSPLAGSISYEQYF
J gene: TRBJ2-7; V gene: TRBV6-1; D gene: TRBD1; clone size: .; CDR3 DNA: TGTGCCAGCAGTGAGACAGGGGGCTTCTACGAGCAGTACTTC; CDR3 protein: CASSETGGFYEQYF
J gene: TRBJ1-4; V gene: TRBV9; D gene: .; clone size: once; CDR3 DNA: TGTGCCAGCAGCGTCGGTCAGGCAATTAATGAAAAACTGTTTTTT; CDR3 protein: CASSVGQAINEKLFF
J gene: TRBJ1-2; V gene: TRBV18; D gene: .; clone size: .; CDR3 DNA: TGTGCCAGCTCACCGGACAGAAACTATGGCTACACCTTC; CDR3 protein: CASSPDRNYGYTF
J gene: TRBJ1-6; V gene: TRBV28; D gene: TRBD1; clone size: .; CDR3 DNA: TGTGCCAGCAGTAGCCGACAGGGCCAAAATTCACCCCTCCACTTT; CDR3 protein: CASSSRQGQNSPLHF
J gene: TRBJ1-1; V gene: TRBV28; D gene: .; clone size: .; CDR3 DNA: TGTGCCACTTCGGCCAGGCCGGAAGCTTTCTTT; CDR3 protein: CATSARPEAFF
J gene: TRBJ2-3; V gene: TRBV5-4; D gene: .; clone size: .; CDR3 DNA: TGTGCCAGCAGCTTGGACGACAGCTCAACAGATACGCAGTATTTT; CDR3 protein: CASSLDDSSTDTQYF
J gene: TRBJ1-5; V gene: TRBV28; D gene: .; clone size: .; CDR3 DNA: TGTGCCAGCGACCAGGGCCATCAGCCCCAGCATTTT; CDR3 protein: CASDQGHQPQHF
J gene: TRBJ1-4; V gene: TRBV7-9; D gene: TRBD1; clone size: .; CDR3 DNA: TGTGCCAGCAGCCGAAACCGGGACAGTGGAGCAGCTAATGAAAAACTGTTTTTT; CDR3 protein: CASSRNRDSGAANEKLFF
J gene: TRBJ2-7; V gene: TRBV27; D gene: .; clone size: .; CDR3 DNA: TGTGCCAGCAGTTTAGACAGTTACGAGCAGTACTTC; CDR3 protein: CASSLDSYEQYF
J gene: TRBJ2-3; V gene: TRBV6-4; D gene: .; clone size: .; CDR3 DNA: TGTGCCAGCAGCCCCGAGGCTACAGATACGCAGTATTTT; CDR3 protein: CASSPEATDTQYF
J gene: TRBJ1-4; V gene: TRBV28; D gene: TRBD1; clone size: .; CDR3 DNA: TGTGCCAGCAGTCCCCCCACAGGGGTGGATGAAAAACTGTTTTTT; CDR3 protein: CASSPPTGVDEKLFF
J gene: TRBJ2-7; V gene: TRBV18; D gene: .; clone size: .; CDR3 DNA: TGTGCCAGCTCACCACGAGGGTTAGAGCAGTACTTC; CDR3 protein: CASSPRGLEQYF
J gene: TRBJ2-5; V gene: TRBV5-1; D gene: .; clone size: .; CDR3 DNA: TGCGCCAGCAGCTTGAGTAGTTCGGAAGAGACCCAGTACTTC; CDR3 protein: CASSLSSSEETQYF
J gene: TRBJ2-2; V gene: TRBV2; D gene: TRBD2; clone size: .; CDR3 DNA: TGTGCCAAGAAGGATAGACTAGCGGGACGCACCGGGGAGCTGTTTTTT; CDR3 protein: CAKKDRLAGRTGELFF
J gene: TRBJ1-5; V gene: TRBV20-1; D gene: .; clone size: .; CDR3 DNA: TGCAGTGCTAGTTTGGCAGTCAATCAGCCCCAGCATTTT; CDR3 protein: CSASLAVNQPQHF
J gene: TRBJ1-5; V gene: TRBV21-1; D gene: .; clone size: .; CDR3 DNA: TGTGCCAGCAACATTAAAGGGGCTACACCTAATCAGCCCCAGCATTTT; CDR3 protein: CASNIKGATPNQPQHF
J gene: TRBJ2-1; V gene: TRBV11-2; D gene: .; clone size: once; CDR3 DNA: TGTGCCAGCAGCTTGGTCAGCTACAATGAGCAGTTCTTC; CDR3 protein: CASSLVSYNEQFF
J gene: TRBJ2-7; V gene: TRBV6-5; D gene: TRBD1; clone size: .; CDR3 DNA: TGTGCCAGCCTTGACAGGGGCAGGCGGGAGCAGTACTTC; CDR3 protein: CASLDRGRREQYF
J gene: TRBJ1-2; V gene: TRBV6-2/TRBV6-3; D gene: TRBD1; clone size: .; CDR3 DNA: TGTGCCAGCAGTTACTCGGGACAGACCTATGGCTACACCTTC; CDR3 protein: CASSYSGQTYGYTF
J gene: TRBJ2-5; V gene: TRBV11-2; D gene: .; clone size: .; CDR3 DNA: TGTGCCAGCAGGCTCGGGACACTCGAGGGAGAGACCCAGTACTTC; CDR3 protein: CASRLGTLEGETQYF
J gene: TRBJ2-3; V gene: TRBV7-3; D gene: .; clone size: .; CDR3 DNA: TGTGCCAGCAGCCGCAGAGGACATTCCTCCGCAGATACGCAGTATTTT; CDR3 protein: CASSRRGHSSADTQYF
J gene: TRBJ1-1; V gene: TRBV9; D gene: .; clone size: .; CDR3 DNA: TGTGCCAGCAGCGGAGGACAGAACACTGAAGCTTTCTTT; CDR3 protein: CASSGGQNTEAFF
J gene: TRBJ2-2; V gene: TRBV14; D gene: .; clone size: .; CDR3 DNA: TGTGCCAGCAGCCAGGTCGCGAACGGGATGCTAACCGGGGAGCTGTTTTTT; CDR3 protein: CASSQVANGMLTGELFF
J gene: TRBJ2-5; V gene: TRBV6-5; D gene: .; clone size: .; CDR3 DNA: TGTGCCAGCAGTTACTCGTTCAGGGAGACCCAGTACTTC; CDR3 protein: CASSYSFRETQYF
J gene: TRBJ1-3; V gene: TRBV21-1; D gene: .; clone size: .; CDR3 DNA: TGTGCCAGCCTGGCAGGGCCAGGAAACACCATATATTTT; CDR3 protein: CASLAGPGNTIYF
J gene: TRBJ2-7; V gene: TRBV5-6; D gene: TRBD2; clone size: .; CDR3 DNA: TGTGCCAGCAGCGCGCCCGGGACTAGCGGGAGAAAAGTCTCCTACGAGCAGTACTTC; CDR3 protein: CASSAPGTSGRKVSYEQYF
J gene: TRBJ1-2; V gene: TRBV5-6; D gene: TRBD1; clone size: .; CDR3 DNA: TGTGCCAGCAGCCGACAGGGGTGGTATGGCTACACCTTC; CDR3 protein: CASSRQGWYGYTF
J gene: TRBJ2-3; V gene: TRBV5-6; D gene: TRBD2; clone size: .; CDR3 DNA: TGTGCCAGCAGCTTACGGGGGGTAGATACGCAGTATTTT; CDR3 protein: CASSLRGVDTQYF
J gene: TRBJ1-2; V gene: TRBV15; D gene: TRBD1; clone size: .; CDR3 DNA: TGTGCCACCAGCAGAGGTGAGGGGGCTTATGGCTACACCTTC; CDR3 protein: CATSRGEGAYGYTF
J gene: TRBJ2-7; V gene: TRBV7-9; D gene: .; clone size: .; CDR3 DNA: TGTGCCAGCAGTAGTGCGTCCAGGGGATCATACGAGCAGTACTTC; CDR3 protein: CASSSASRGSYEQYF
J gene: TRBJ2-3; V gene: TRBV11-1; D gene: .; clone size: .; CDR3 DNA: TGTGCCAGCAGCTTAGCCGCGGGTGGGGATACGCAGTATTTT; CDR3 protein: CASSLAAGGDTQYF
J gene: TRBJ1-5; V gene: TRBV19; D gene: .; clone size: .; CDR3 DNA: TGTGCCAGTAGTATAGCAACAGAATATCAGCCCCAGCATTTT; CDR3 protein: CASSIATEYQPQHF
J gene: TRBJ2-7; V gene: TRBV6-5; D gene: .; clone size: .; CDR3 DNA: TGTGCCAGCATTGGCAGTTCCTACGAGCAGTACTTC; CDR3 protein: CASIGSSYEQYF